This section outlines one TCR beta chain sequence together with its context. Adults between about 18 and 89 years of age took part from about two dozen US areas. Two negative PCRs, clearance, or symptom resolution characterized the recovered Cohort 3 donors. These data come from a study of blood T cell repertoires in COVID-19. Study context: The United States, Italy and Spain were the sources of the acute and convalescent COVID-19 samples.

The method was immunoSEQ multiplex PCR; TCRdb's version includes in-frame clones alone and lacks a portion of them. The table records 250,000 to 350,000 clones, around nine tenths of them present only once. The CDR3 extends over 14 amino acids. Trimming took off 2 bases at V and 3 bases at J, with 11 bases between the two ends. Looked up from germline, CDR1 is SGHTA and CDR2 is FQGTGA. This clonotype was obtained from a woman in her twenties or thirties who had recovered from COVID-19. The rearrangement joins TRBV7-3 to TRBJ2-7; weak D call: TRBD2 (6 bases). Source material: PBMCs or T cells enriched from blood (not recorded which). CDR3 protein: CASSLGSGDYEQYF. CDR3 nucleotides: TGTGCCAGCAGCTTAGGGTCGGGGGACTACGAGCAGTACTTC.